A single sample is the source of the 10 T cell receptor beta chains below, sequenced in a study of T cell responses to AZD1222 COVID-19 vaccine. Generated by immunoSEQ multiplex PCR, the TCRdb table keeps only in-frame clones and is missing some. The repertoire consists of 110,000 or so clones, with around 89% occurring once and the leading ten covering roughly 7%. Here the sequenced sample was peripheral blood, taken 28 days after the second AZD1222 dose. These receptors were taken from an adult who received the AZD1222 COVID-19 vaccine.

In this sample, this clone turned up a few times. The V and J genes are TRBV4-2 and TRBJ1-5; no definite D call. V lost 1 base and J 1 base, leaving 11 bases between the germline ends. CDR3 length equals 16 residues. Germline-derived CDR1 and CDR2 are LGHNA and YNFKEQ. This chain's CDR3 is CASSQGPEGSNQPQHF. CDR3 coding DNA: TGTGCCAGCAGCCAAGGCCCTGAGGGAAGCAATCAGCCCCAGCATTTT.

The genes are TRBV14 and TRBJ2-1, with 9 bases fitting TRBD2. In germline, CDR1 is SGHDN, CDR2 FVKESK. J was trimmed by 4 bases and V by 1 base; bases with no gene match: 8. The CDR3 extends over 17 amino acids. The CDR3 DNA follows: TGTGCCAGCAGCCAAGTGACCCTAGCGGGGCTTTACAATGAGCAGTTCTTC. It is translated as CASSQVTLAGLYNEQFF.

The genes are TRBV12-5 and TRBJ2-2; D may be TRBD2 (6 bases). The germline gives CDR1 LGHNT, CDR2 FRNRAP. The CDR3 is made up of 18 amino acids. The germline V and J ends were trimmed by 0 bases and 2 bases, with 16 bases remaining between them. CDR3 sequence: CASGLVRDGEVNTGELFF. For the CDR3, the DNA is TGTGCTAGTGGTTTGGTACGAGATGGGGAGGTCAACACCGGGGAGCTGTTTTTT. Full variable domain (rest looked up from reference TRBV12-5 and TRBJ2-2): DARVTQTPRHKVTEMGQEVTMRCQPILGHNTVFWYRQTMMQGLELLAYFRNRAPLDDSGMPKDRFSAEMPDATLATLKIQPSEPRDSAVYFCASGLVRDGEVNTGELFFGEGSRLTVL.

The chain is built from TRBV11-2 and TRBJ2-7; 9 bases are shared with TRBD1. The CDR3 spans 14 residues. Germline-derived CDR1 and CDR2 are SGHAT and FQNNGV. J was trimmed by 4 bases and V by 5 bases; bases with no gene match: 6. CDR3 bases: TGTGCCAGCAGCGTCTGGGACAGGGTGTACGAGCAGTACTTC. This translates into CASSVWDRVYEQYF.

The rearrangement links TRBV2 to TRBJ2-3, with D possibly matching TRBD2 (6 bases). Trimming cost V 6 bases and J 1 base, with 20 bases left between them. The CDR3 totals 17 residues. Germline lookup yields CDR1 SNHLY and CDR2 FYNNEI. The CDR3 DNA sequence: TGTGCCAGCAGGGGACTGGGGACTGACAACCGCACAGATACGCAGTATTTT. This codes for CASRGLGTDNRTDTQYF.

The chain is built from TRBV18 and TRBJ2-7, with D perhaps matching TRBD1 (6 bases). V was clipped by 4 bases and J by 11 bases, with 18 bases between them. Germline V gives CDR1 KGHSH, CDR2 LQKENI. This CDR3 has 13 residues. The DNA of the CDR3 is TGTGCCAGCTCACTTTGGACAGACAGTTTGGAGTACTTC. This codes for CASSLWTDSLEYF.

The rearrangement links TRBV7-2 to TRBJ2-7; D remains unclear. CDR1 is SGHTA, CDR2 FQGNSA, per germline. V lost 5 bases and J 2 bases, leaving 10 bases between the germline ends. CDR3 size: 13 residues. This CDR3 reads CASSARAPYEQYF. CDR3 nucleotides: TGTGCCAGCAGCGCACGAGCCCCCTACGAGCAGTACTTC.

The V call is TRBV6-1, the J call TRBJ2-6, with D tentatively TRBD1 (6 bases). V was shortened by 3 bases and J by 2 bases, with 11 bases between the two germline ends. The CDR3 runs 16 residues. CDR1 and CDR2 (germline): MNHNS, SASEGT. The CDR3 sequence: CASSDQGTPGANVLTF. The CDR3, as DNA: TGTGCCAGCAGTGACCAGGGGACCCCTGGGGCCAACGTCCTGACTTTC.

The genes are TRBV4-2 and TRBJ2-1, with 8 bases fitting TRBD2. After removal of 4 bases from V and 5 bases from J, the junction contained 10 bases not matched to a gene. Germline V gene lookup returns CDR1 LGHNA and CDR2 YNFKEQ. The CDR3 loop spans 16 amino acids. The CDR3 DNA reads as TGTGCCAGCAGCCCATCCCAAGCGGGAGACAACAATGAGCAGTTCTTC. It codes for CASSPSQAGDNNEQFF.

This clone occurred a few times. The chain carries TRBV10-3 and TRBJ1-6, with no clear D. The V and J ends lost 2 bases and 10 bases respectively, with 9 bases between them. Germline assignment: CDR1 ENHRY and CDR2 SYGVKD. CDR3 size: 13 residues. CDR3 bases: TGTGCCATCAGTGAGGGGGTGGGGTCACCCCTCCACTTT. It codes for CAISEGVGSPLHF.